These T cell receptor beta chains were read from a single sample in a study of blood T cell repertoires in COVID-19. Using immunoSEQ multiplex PCR, the repertoire was profiled, and TCRdb retains in-frame clones only, with some absent. The table includes 380,000 or so clones, 86% detected once. The sample was peripheral blood. These receptors were taken from an older woman with COVID-19, enrolled during active disease. The CDR3 runs from the conserved cysteine through the conserved F or W. A D gene is named only where the DNA matches it firmly. Size is omitted from some rows. Given values are once, few, many or a class for expanded clones.

clone_size | cdr3_length | j_call | d_call | v_call | cdr3_aa | cdr3_nt
. | 14 | TRBJ1-2 | TRBD1 | TRBV14 | CASSQAGTGYGYTF | TGTGCCAGCAGCCAAGCCGGGACAGGCTATGGCTACACCTTC
. | 13 | TRBJ2-7 | . | TRBV11-2 | CASSFGRFYEQYF | TGTGCCAGCAGCTTTGGCAGGTTTTACGAGCAGTACTTC
. | 15 | TRBJ2-5 | TRBD1 | TRBV5-1 | CASSLMGQEQETQYF | TGCGCCAGCAGCTTGATGGGACAGGAACAAGAGACCCAGTACTTC
. | 13 | TRBJ1-1 | TRBD1 | TRBV11-2 | CASSLQGATEAFF | TGTGCCAGCAGCTTACAGGGGGCCACTGAAGCTTTCTTT
. | 13 | TRBJ2-7 | TRBD2 | TRBV19 | CASSIGEGYEQYF | TGTGCCAGTAGTATTGGGGAGGGGTACGAGCAGTACTTC
. | 16 | TRBJ2-7 | TRBD2 | TRBV7-2 | CASSSHPTSGLYEQYF | TGTGCCAGCAGCTCCCATCCGACTAGCGGGCTTTACGAGCAGTACTTC
once | 15 | TRBJ2-3 | TRBD2 | TRBV9 | CASRAGGASTDTQYF | TGTGCCAGCAGAGCGGGGGGGGCCTCCACAGATACGCAGTATTTT
. | 11 | TRBJ2-2 | . | TRBV2 | CASSRGGELFF | TGTGCCAGCAGTCGAGGCGGGGAGCTGTTTTTT
. | 13 | TRBJ1-2 | TRBD1 | TRBV9 | CASSLGQGGGYTF | TGTGCCAGCAGCCTGGGACAGGGTGGTGGCTACACCTTC
. | 16 | TRBJ2-7 | . | TRBV4-1 | CASSQDQGTLSYEQYF | TGCGCCAGCAGCCAAGATCAGGGGACCCTCTCCTACGAGCAGTACTTC
. | 16 | TRBJ2-1 | TRBD2 | TRBV11-2 | CASTKSRGGSYNEQFF | TGTGCCAGCACCAAATCGCGGGGGGGCTCCTACAATGAGCAGTTCTTC
. | 15 | TRBJ1-2 | . | TRBV4-1 | CASSRGRGDGGGYTF | TGCGCCAGCAGCCGAGGGAGAGGAGATGGCGGCGGCTACACCTTC
. | 15 | TRBJ2-1 | TRBD2 | TRBV7-2 | CASSPTSSNMGEQFF | TGTGCCAGCAGCCCGACTAGCTCCAATATGGGTGAGCAGTTCTTC
. | 13 | TRBJ1-2 | . | TRBV7-9 | CASRKEGGSGYTF | TGTGCCAGCAGAAAAGAGGGGGGGAGCGGCTACACCTTC